The 15 T cell receptor beta chains below were found in one sample sequenced in a study of T cells in localized non-small cell lung cancer. Only in-frame clones appear in the TCRdb table, and some are missing; sequencing was by immunoSEQ multiplex PCR. The sample records around 30,000 clones, around 80% being singletons. Sequenced material: peripheral blood, taken before any cancer treatment. The receptors shown here come from a male donor aged 60 or older with stage III squamous cell lung carcinoma.

The rearrangement joins TRBV27 to TRBJ2-3, with D unclear. V was pared by 5 bases and J by 3 bases, with 21 bases between. This CDR3 spans 17 amino acids. The V gene's germline CDR1 is MNHEY and CDR2 SMNVEV (reference sequence). The CDR3: CASSAQQWSGLTDTQYF. CDR3 in DNA: TGTGCCAGCAGTGCCCAACAGTGGTCAGGTTTAACAGATACGCAGTATTTT.

The J gene is TRBJ1-5, the V gene TRBV19, with a weak D call TRBD1 (5 bases). CDR1 is LNHDA, CDR2 SQIVND, per germline (reference sequence). The CDR3 totals 14 residues. V was trimmed by 3 bases and J by 4 bases, leaving 10 bases between them. CDR3 region: CASSISGGNQPQHF. The CDR3 coding sequence is TGTGCCAGTAGTATTTCGGGGGGGAATCAGCCCCAGCATTTT.

The chain uses TRBV6-5 and TRBJ1-5; unclear D gene. The CDR3 covers 15 residues. CDR1 is MNHEY, CDR2 SVGAGI, per germline. Trimming cost V 2 bases and J 0 bases, with 8 bases left between them. The CDR3 loop reads CASSYGIDSNQPQHF. The CDR3 bases are TGTGCCAGCAGTTACGGGATAGATAGCAATCAGCCCCAGCATTTT.

This clone was picked up a small number of times. V and J are TRBV7-2 and TRBJ1-3; D is perhaps TRBD1 (5 bases). The CDR3 totals 14 residues. Per the germline V gene, CDR1 is SGHTA and CDR2 is FQGNSA. V was clipped by 4 bases and J by 0 bases, with 7 bases between them. CDR3 bases: TGTGCCAGCAGCTCGGACATCTCTGGAAACACCATATATTTT. Protein product: CASSSDISGNTIYF.

The genes are TRBV6-5 and TRBJ2-1; D possibly corresponds to TRBD2 (5 bases). Between the trimmed V and J ends, which lost 6 bases and 7 bases, there was a span of 13 bases. Germline V gene lookup returns CDR1 MNHEY and CDR2 SVGAGI. The CDR3 loop spans 13 amino acids. CDR3 amino acids: CASSPREENEQFF. Written as DNA, the CDR3 is TGTGCCAGCAGCCCGAGGGAAGAGAATGAGCAGTTCTTC.

This rearrangement joins TRBV2 to TRBJ2-6; D is undetermined. The CDR3 consists of 14 residues. V was trimmed by 3 bases and J by 2 bases, leaving 5 bases between them. From germline, CDR1 is SNHLY and CDR2 FYNNEI. CDR3 nucleotide sequence: TGTGCCAGCAGTGACCCTACTGGGGCCAACGTCCTGACTTTC. This encodes CASSDPTGANVLTF.

The CDR3 sequence is CASSLADSTDTQYF. DNA of the CDR3: TGCGCCAGCAGCTTGGCAGACAGCACAGATACGCAGTATTTT. The rearrangement joins TRBV5-1 to TRBJ2-3; D is uncertain. The CDR3 covers 14 residues. Germline V gene data show CDR1 as SGHRS and CDR2 as YFSETQ. V gave up 0 bases and J gave up 0 bases, with 5 bases separating them.

This clone showed up just once. V usage is TRBV14 and J usage is TRBJ2-2; D is unresolved. V lost 4 bases to trimming and J lost 4 bases, with 13 bases between them. CDR1 is SGHDN and CDR2 is FVKESK in the germline V gene. The CDR3 consists of 15 residues. The CDR3: CASSPLRKGTGELFF. DNA of the CDR3: TGTGCCAGCAGCCCTCTGCGGAAGGGCACCGGGGAGCTGTTTTTT.

The chain carries TRBV7-2 and TRBJ2-3; TRBD2 aligns across 9 bases. CDR1 is SGHTA, CDR2 FQGNSA, per germline. The length of the CDR3 is 16 residues. Losses at the gene ends were 0 bases for V and 4 bases for J; bases not matched to a gene: 5. CDR3 DNA: TGTGCCAGCAGCTTAGCTAGCGGGGGTTTCGCAGATACGCAGTATTTT. This encodes CASSLASGGFADTQYF.

The J gene is TRBJ2-1, the V gene TRBV2, with D possibly TRBD2 on 6 matching bases. The CDR3 has 14 amino acids. The V end lost 8 bases, the J end lost 7 bases, and 18 bases lay between the germline ends. Germline CDR1 SNHLY, CDR2 FYNNEI. The chain's CDR3 is CASHGLASFNEQFF. Written as DNA, the CDR3 is TGTGCCAGCCACGGGCTAGCGAGTTTTAATGAGCAGTTCTTC.

The table lists this clone with a few counts. This chain uses TRBV25-1 with TRBJ2-7; the match to TRBD1 covers 9 bases. This CDR3 is 15 amino acids long. With V trimmed by 4 bases and J by 1 base, 5 bases remained unmatched. CDR1 is MGHDK and CDR2 is SYGVNS in the germline V gene. The CDR3 coding sequence is TGTGCCAGCAGTGGATTCGGGACAGGGTCCTACGAGCAGTACTTC. Encoded protein: CASSGFGTGSYEQYF.

The genes are TRBV7-2 and TRBJ1-1; the match to TRBD1 covers 7 bases. This CDR3 has 18 amino acids. Germline V gives CDR1 SGHTA, CDR2 FQGNSA. Trimming removed 5 bases from V and 4 bases from J; junction bases left unmatched: 19. CDR3 loop: CASSEPSTGTTRGTEAFF. The CDR3, as DNA: TGTGCCAGCAGCGAACCCTCGACAGGGACGACGAGAGGCACTGAAGCTTTCTTT.

V and J are TRBV18 and TRBJ1-3, with D possibly TRBD1 on 5 matching bases. V was trimmed by 8 bases and J by 0 bases, leaving 8 bases between them. The CDR3 consists of 13 residues. Germline V gene sequence: CDR1 KGHSH, CDR2 LQKENI. CDR3 in DNA: TGTGCCAGCCGGGGGATCTCTGGAAACACCATATATTTT. It codes for CASRGISGNTIYF.

The genes are TRBV6-6 and TRBJ1-2, with D uncertain. The CDR3 spans 11 residues. From germline, CDR1 is MNHNY and CDR2 SVGAGI (reference sequence). The ends were cut back, 7 bases at V and 1 base at J, with 4 bases in the middle. The CDR3 loop reads CASMDNYGYTF. The CDR3 bases are TGTGCCAGCATGGATAACTATGGCTACACCTTC.

The J gene is TRBJ2-7, the V gene TRBV9, with TRBD1 as a possible D gene (5 bases). Between the trimmed V and J ends, which lost 3 bases and 3 bases, there was a span of 16 bases. This CDR3 region has 15 residues. Germline CDR1 SGDLS, CDR2 YYNGEE. In DNA, the CDR3 is TGTGCCAGCAGCGGCCCCCAGGGCGGAATCTACGAGCAGTACTTC. Amino acids: CASSGPQGGIYEQYF.